A single sample gave rise to the 17 T cell receptor beta chains below, sequenced in a study of tumor and adjacent non-tumor tissue in lung cancer. TCRbeta libraries were built with three rounds of nested PCR, modified from ARM-PCR. TCRdb itself ran the multiplex PCR reads through MiXCR, one entry per CDR3 protein. The table lists approximately 120,000 distinct CDR3 sequences, 75% of them singletons. RNA was extracted from bulk tissue without any cell sorting. The sequenced sample consisted of lung tumor tissue. The receptor source for this set is a woman aged 55-70 years with non-small cell lung cancer.

Remarks on this clonotype: Since no conserved phenylalanine or tryptophan closes the CDR3, a read error is the likely cause. The chain employs TRBV11-2 and TRBJ2-3; 14 nucleotides line up with TRBD2. The CDR3 loop spans 17 amino acids. Germline CDR1 reads SGHAT; CDR2 reads FQNNGV. J lost 10 bases, V lost 4 bases, and 13 bases had no gene match. CDR3 loop: CASSYGTSGGRTDPQYL. As DNA, the CDR3 is TGTGCCAGCAGCTACGGGACTAGCGGGGGTCGGACGGATCCGCAGTATCTT.

Comment on this clonotype: It is likely a read error, because the conserved phenylalanine at the end of the CDR3 is missing. The rearrangement joins TRBV4-2 to TRBJ2-2, with D perhaps given as TRBD1 or TRBD2 (6 bases each). The CDR3 loop spans 15 amino acids. Germline CDR1 is LGHNA and CDR2 is YNFKEQ. V lost 0 bases and J 10 bases, leaving 15 bases between the germline ends. The CDR3, as DNA: TGTGCCAGCAGCCAAGAGTGGGGGGCAAGGGAGGAGCTGTTTGTT. It yields the protein CASSQEWGAREELFV.

Worth noting for this clonotype: Germline is not matched at one junction end, which may reflect a read error. V gene TRBV20-1 combines with J gene TRBJ2-4; 15 bases are a match to TRBD2. Germline loops: CDR1 DFQATT, CDR2 SNEGSKA (reference sequence). The CDR3 consists of 16 residues. The CDR3 loop reads CSLGLAGGEAKSIQYF. The DNA of the CDR3 is TGCAGTCTGGGACTAGCGGGGGGTGAGGCCAAAAGCATTCAGTACTTC.

In the case of this clonotype: At one end the junction does not follow the germline gene, possibly because of a read error. The J gene is TRBJ2-2, the V gene TRBV11-3; D might be TRBD1 or TRBD2, each matching 5 bases. There are 15 residues in the CDR3. Germline CDR1 and CDR2: SGHNT and YENEEA. CDR3 coding DNA: TGTGCCAGCAGCCCATGTGACAGCAACACCGGGGAGCAGTTTTTT. This translates into CASSPCDSNTGEQFF.

The rearrangement joins TRBV11-2 to TRBJ2-7, with TRBD2 identical over 7 bases. Germline V gene sequence: CDR1 SGHAT, CDR2 FQNNGV. The junction had 14 bases not matched to a gene; V was cut back by 7 bases and J by 2 bases. The CDR3 sequence is 16 residues long. The CDR3 here is CASNWGVGGGAYEQYF. For the CDR3, the DNA is TGTGCCAGCAACTGGGGGGTTGGGGGAGGGGCCTACGAGCAGTACTTC.

This rearrangement joins TRBV7-8 to TRBJ1-1, with D hard to call. V was trimmed by 6 bases and J by 9 bases, leaving 17 bases between them. Germline V gene sequence: CDR1 SGHVS, CDR2 FQNEAQ. The CDR3 is made up of 13 amino acids. The CDR3 DNA follows: TGTGCCAGCAGTTGGGTTGGCAGCCACAAAGCTTTCTTT. Its protein product is CASSWVGSHKAFF.

Comment on this clonotype: A read error is possible here, since a much larger clone lies one base away. The V gene is TRBV20-1, the J gene TRBJ2-7, with 7 bases lining up with TRBD1. The CDR3 extends over 13 amino acids. Germline CDR1 DFQATT, CDR2 SNEGSKA (reference sequence). With 2 bases clipped from V and 5 bases from J, the junction kept 6 bases outside the gene matches. For the CDR3, the DNA is TGCAGTGCTAGACTTCGACAGGGCCACGAGCAGTACTTC. Translating gives CSARLRQGHEQYF.

As to this clonotype: Just one base apart from a much larger clone, this may be a read error. The chain uses TRBV20-1 and TRBJ1-4; D uncertain. The CDR3 length is 12 residues. CDR1 and CDR2 (germline): DFQATT, SNEGSKA (reference sequence). CDR3 nucleotide sequence: TGCAGTGCTAGCTCCCTTAATGAAAAACTGTCTTTT. It codes for CSASSLNEKLSF.

A note on this clonotype: At one end, the junction sequence differs from germline, possibly due to a read error. V usage is TRBV4-3 and J usage is TRBJ2-5; D is unclear. Germline V gene lookup returns CDR1 LGHNA and CDR2 YSLEER. There are 15 residues in the CDR3. CDR3 residues: CASSQEWWDQETQYF. CDR3 nucleotide sequence: TGCGCCAGCAGTCAAGAATGGTGGGACCAAGAGACCCAGTACTTC.

As for this clonotype: This could be a read error, since a much larger clone is one nucleotide away. The chain uses TRBV29-1 and TRBJ1-1; a weak D match, TRBD1 (5 bases). Germline assignment: CDR1 SQVTM and CDR2 ANQGSEA. CDR3 length: 13 amino acids. This chain's CDR3 is CSIERGTRTEAFF. The CDR3 coding sequence is TGCAGCATTGAACGAGGGACGAGGACTGAAGCTTTCTTT.

This clonotype was seen a few times. The gene calls are TRBV7-9 and TRBJ1-5; no clear D gene. This CDR3 is built from 14 residues. Germline-derived CDR1 and CDR2 are SEHNR and FQNEAQ (reference sequence). Trimming took 6 bases from V and 0 from J, leaving 9 bases between them. DNA for the CDR3: TGTGCCAGCAGTTTAAGTACTAGCAATCAGCCCCAGCATTTT. Translating it yields CASSLSTSNQPQHF.

This clonotype was counted between two and nine times. The chain combines TRBV28 with TRBJ1-5; 7 bases are a match to TRBD1. Per germline, CDR1 MDHEN and CDR2 SYDVKM. Losses at the gene ends were 7 bases for V and 5 bases for J; bases not matched to a gene: 20. This CDR3 comprises 18 residues. The CDR3 here is CASNLLGGDSHSHQPQHF. The DNA of the CDR3 is TGTGCCAGCAATCTACTGGGGGGGGACAGCCATAGTCATCAGCCCCAGCATTTT.

Turning to this clonotype: An end of the junction differs from the germline gene, which may be a read error. This chain uses TRBV4-2 with TRBJ2-3, with D perhaps TRBD1 (6 bases). Germline V gene sequence: CDR1 LGHNA, CDR2 YNFKEQ. The length of the CDR3 is 16 residues. The CDR3 nucleotides read TGTGCCAGCAGCGCCAGACAGGAGCGGCGCACAGATACGCAGTACTTT. This encodes CASSARQERRTDTQYF.

Note on this clonotype: A much larger clone differs by one base, so this may be a read error. The chain links TRBV10-2 to TRBJ2-2; D perhaps matches TRBD2 (6 bases). The germline V gene has CDR1 WSHSY and CDR2 SAAADI. V was pared by 6 bases and J by 9 bases, with 14 bases between. CDR3 length equals 13 residues. The DNA for the CDR3 is TGCGCCAGCAGGACGGGAGCAATCAGGGAGCTGTTTTTT. Encoded protein: CASRTGAIRELFF.

With regard to this clonotype: At one of its ends the junction is not consistent with the germline gene, which may arise from a read error. This rearrangement joins TRBV6-5 to TRBJ2-3, with D hard to call. Per germline, CDR1 MNHEY and CDR2 SVGAGI. The CDR3 consists of 16 residues. The CDR3 DNA follows: TGTGTCAGCAGTTACCAGGTAGCTTCTAACACAGATACGCAGTATTTC. Translation gives CVSSYQVASNTDTQYF.

Concerning this clonotype: Germline and junction disagree at one end, which may indicate a read error. The gene calls are TRBV20-1 and TRBJ1-4; a weak D match, TRBD1 (5 bases). The CDR3 has 19 amino acids. The germline V gene has CDR1 DFQATT and CDR2 SNEGSKA (reference sequence). As DNA, the CDR3 is TGCAGTGCTAGATTTGAGGAGCCCGGGAGGGGCGCAACTGATGAAAAACTGTTTTTT. It yields the protein CSARFEEPGRGATDEKLFF.

As concerns this clonotype: One junction end disagrees with the germline gene, perhaps due to a read error. V usage is TRBV6-5 and J usage is TRBJ2-3; 7 positions match TRBD2. The CDR3 covers 15 residues. Germline V CDR1 and CDR2: MNHEY, SVGAGI. The CDR3 sequence is CASIRQGGGKYTRYF. CDR3 coding DNA: TGTGCCAGCATCCGACAAGGCGGGGGAAAATATACGCGGTATTTT.